This T cell receptor (beta chain) was captured in a study of cytomegalovirus exposure and HLA in healthy donors. As for this clone: The junction departs from germline at one end; a sequencing error may be responsible.

Germline V gives CDR1 LNHDA, CDR2 SQIVND (reference sequence). The CDR3 is 16 residues long. The PCR had 60 Vbeta and 13 Jbeta primers. Generated by immunoSEQ multiplex PCR, the TCRdb table keeps only in-frame clones and is missing some. The table records about 180,000 clones, roughly 80% of them present only once. Sample: PBMCs. The V and J genes are TRBV19 and TRBJ2-7; no clear D. This clonotype originated in a man aged 60-69 years in good health and CMV-seronegative. The CDR3 DNA is TGTGCCAGTAGTCCGCGAGGAATCTCAAGCTCCTCCGAGCAGTACTTC. Its protein product is CASSPRGISSSSEQYF.